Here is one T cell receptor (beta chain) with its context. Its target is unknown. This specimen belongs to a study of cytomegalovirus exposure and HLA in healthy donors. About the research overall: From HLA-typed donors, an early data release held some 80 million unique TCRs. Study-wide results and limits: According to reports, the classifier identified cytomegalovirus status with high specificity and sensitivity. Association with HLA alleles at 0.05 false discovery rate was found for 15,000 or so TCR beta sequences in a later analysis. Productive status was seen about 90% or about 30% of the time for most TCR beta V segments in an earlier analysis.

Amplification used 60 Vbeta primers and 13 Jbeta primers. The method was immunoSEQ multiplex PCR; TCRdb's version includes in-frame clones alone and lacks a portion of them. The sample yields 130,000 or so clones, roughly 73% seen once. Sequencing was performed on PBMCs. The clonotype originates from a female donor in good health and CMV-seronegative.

In DNA, the CDR3 is TGTGCCACCAGCCGACACACAGGGACCCACCGTCTTAATGAAAAACTGTTTTTT. Amino acid sequence: CATSRHTGTHRLNEKLFF. This rearrangement joins TRBV15 to TRBJ1-4; D possibly corresponds to TRBD1 (6 bases). The CDR3 runs 18 residues. Per germline, CDR1 LNHNV and CDR2 YYDKDF (reference sequence). V lost 5 bases, J lost 4 bases, and 23 bases lay in between.